The 13 T cell receptor beta chains reported below all come from one sample, sequenced in a study of CD4 T cells in relation to SARS-CoV-2 and coronaviruses. Data came from immunoSEQ multiplex PCR; TCRdb stores just in-frame clones and leaves some out. The data contain under 90,000 clones, just over 90% of them singletons. Unexposed donor CD4+ T cells date from about 2011-2019, before the COVID-19 pandemic. The specimen was naive CD4+ T cells from PBMCs. Specified subset: naive CD4+ T cells isolated by negative enrichment. Source of these receptors: a human donor in good health.

The V call is TRBV25-1, the J call TRBJ1-6, with a tentative D call TRBD1 (5 bases). Trimming removed 3 bases from V and 10 bases from J, with 13 bases in between. In germline, CDR1 is MGHDK, CDR2 SYGVNS. This CDR3 comprises 14 residues. CDR3 sequence reads: CASSDLGRDSPLHF. The CDR3 DNA reads TGTGCCAGCAGTGACCTGGGCAGGGACTCACCCCTCCACTTT.

V is TRBV2 and J is TRBJ1-3; D remains ambiguous. The V end lost 3 bases, the J end lost 0 bases, and 6 bases lay between the germline ends. The CDR3 contains 14 residues. Germline V gene sequence: CDR1 SNHLY, CDR2 FYNNEI. The CDR3 loop reads CASSDGSSGNTIYF. CDR3 sequence (DNA): TGTGCCAGCAGTGACGGTAGCTCTGGAAACACCATATATTTT.

V gene TRBV2 combines with J gene TRBJ1-1; a possible D gene is TRBD1 (5 bases). The V gene's germline CDR1 is SNHLY and CDR2 FYNNEI. The CDR3 has 14 residues. Between the trimmed V and J ends, which lost 3 bases and 10 bases, there was a span of 18 bases. As DNA, the CDR3 is TGTGCCAGCAGTGATCGGGTTCAGGGTGGGCGAGCTTTCTTT. As protein: CASSDRVQGGRAFF.

The rearrangement links TRBV7-3 to TRBJ2-3; 9 bases are shared with TRBD1. Germline loops: CDR1 SGHTA, CDR2 FQGTGA. This CDR3 is 15 amino acids long. V lost 5 bases, J lost 6 bases, and 9 bases stayed unmatched. As DNA, the CDR3 is TGTGCCAGCAGCCTAAACAGGGGGCGCGAGGATACGCAGTATTTT. This translates into CASSLNRGREDTQYF.

The chain is built from TRBV28 and TRBJ1-4; maybe TRBD1 (5 bases). V was pared by 5 bases and J by 8 bases, with 9 bases between. Germline V gives CDR1 MDHEN, CDR2 SYDVKM. The CDR3 loop spans 12 amino acids. CDR3 sequence reads: CASSESGEKLFF. Written as DNA, the CDR3 is TGTGCCAGCAGTGAATCAGGGGAAAAACTGTTTTTT.

The gene calls are TRBV24-1 and TRBJ1-1; possible D gene TRBD1, 5 bases. The germline V gene has CDR1 KGHDR and CDR2 SFDVKD. V gave up 3 bases and J gave up 3 bases, with 13 bases separating them. This CDR3 spans 15 amino acids. In DNA, the CDR3 is TGTGCCACCAGTGATCCAGGACGGGGGGACACTGAAGCTTTCTTT. Translation gives CATSDPGRGDTEAFF.

The chain links TRBV4-3 to TRBJ1-1; D gene uncertain. The germline V and J ends were trimmed by 1 base and 4 bases, with 19 bases remaining between them. CDR1 and CDR2 from the germline V gene are LGHNA and YSLEER. The CDR3 totals 17 residues. CDR3 DNA sequence: TGCGCCAGCAGCCAAGCCTTGACTCAGGCGTGGAGCACTGAAGCTTTCTTT. Translation: CASSQALTQAWSTEAFF.

The chain uses TRBV2 and TRBJ2-1; 13 bases fit TRBD2. CDR3 size: 15 residues. CDR1 and CDR2 (germline): SNHLY, FYNNEI. Unmatched junction bases numbered 6, after V lost 5 bases and J lost 8 bases. The CDR3, as DNA: TGTGCCAGCAGTTCAGCCGGGACTAGCGGGGATGAGCAGTTCTTC. Its protein product is CASSSAGTSGDEQFF.

CDR3 sequence reads: CASSGIAKGLAGPYNEQFF. DNA of the CDR3: TGTGCCAGCAGCGGGATAGCCAAGGGACTAGCGGGGCCCTACAATGAGCAGTTCTTC. This chain connects TRBV11-3 to TRBJ2-1, with 13 nucleotides matching TRBD2. Losses at the gene ends were 5 bases for V and 2 bases for J; bases not matched to a gene: 12. The CDR3 covers 19 residues. Germline CDR1 and CDR2: SGHNT and YENEEA.

The chain uses TRBV9 and TRBJ2-2, with a weak D call TRBD2 (6 bases). Trimming removed 0 bases at V and 3 bases at J, with 9 bases between. Germline lookup yields CDR1 SGDLS and CDR2 YYNGEE. The CDR3 sequence is 15 residues long. The DNA of the CDR3 is TGTGCCAGCAGCGTAGGGGACTTATACACCGGGGAGCTGTTTTTT. Translation gives CASSVGDLYTGELFF.

The chain employs TRBV21-1 and TRBJ1-2; whether TRBD1, the table's D call, matches the DNA was not checked. TRBV21-1 is labeled a pseudogene. This CDR3 spans 12 amino acids. In nucleotides, the CDR3 is TGTGCCAGTCGGGACAGGTGCTATGGCTACACCTTC. Amino acid sequence: CASRDRCYGYTF.

J is TRBJ2-1 and V is TRBV13; 7 bases line up with TRBD1. Germline V gene lookup returns CDR1 PRHDT and CDR2 FYEKMQ (reference sequence). The V gene end was trimmed by 7 bases and the J gene end by 0 bases; junction bases not matched to a gene: 6. The CDR3 is 15 amino acids. The CDR3 reads CASIPYRGSYNEQFF. The CDR3 coding sequence is TGTGCCAGCATCCCCTACAGGGGCTCCTACAATGAGCAGTTCTTC.

V and J are TRBV19 and TRBJ1-5; tentative D call: TRBD1 (5 bases). V dropped 1 base and J dropped 6 bases, with 16 bases sitting between them. CDR1 LNHDA and CDR2 SQIVND come from the germline V gene (reference sequence). The length of the CDR3 is 16 residues. CDR3 region: CASSIVGRLGGQPQHF. CDR3 nucleotides: TGTGCCAGTAGTATAGTTGGGCGGCTTGGGGGTCAGCCCCAGCATTTT.